The 32 T cell receptor beta chains below come from one sample, sequenced in a study of beta chain features in type 1 diabetes. The study, taken as a whole, reports: Type 1 diabetes patients had moderately but significantly shorter TCRB CDR3s in all four CD4+ subsets.

Their antigen targets remain unknown. cDNA synthesis used the whole RNA isolate, giving expressed TCRB sequences. Sequencing used immunoSEQ multiplex PCR; TCRdb keeps in-frame clones, though not all of them. The sample gives hundreds of thousands of clones, around 15% of which show up once; just under 0.04% is in the top ten. Sample: naive CD4+ T cells from blood. These receptor sequences come from a man younger than 30 with type 1 diabetes.

This clone turned up a few times. The chain is built from TRBV5-1 and TRBJ2-3; 11 positions match TRBD2. CDR3 size: 16 residues. Looked up from germline, CDR1 is SGHRS and CDR2 is YFSETQ. V lost 0 bases to trimming and J lost 3 bases; unmatched junction nucleotides: 3. The CDR3 sequence is CASSLVAGGNTDTQYF. Written as DNA, the CDR3 is TGCGCCAGCAGCTTGGTAGCGGGAGGGAATACAGATACGCAGTATTTT.

This clone has a handful of counts. The genes are TRBV15 and TRBJ1-5; tentatively, D is TRBD1 (5 bases). The V end lost 1 base, the J end lost 3 bases, and 10 bases lay between the germline ends. The CDR3 is 15 residues long. Germline values: CDR1 LNHNV, CDR2 YYDKDF (reference sequence). CDR3 coding DNA: TGTGCCACCAGCAGAGCCGACAGCCACAATCAGCCCCAGCATTTT. Its protein product is CATSRADSHNQPQHF.

The chain joins TRBV4-1 to TRBJ2-1; no definite D call. Deletions cut 0 bases from V and 9 bases from J, with 6 bases between. Germline values: CDR1 MGHRA, CDR2 YSYEKL. The length of the CDR3 is 12 residues. The CDR3 nucleotides read TGCGCCAGCAGCCAAGATAGGAGTGAGCAGTTCTTC. Amino acids: CASSQDRSEQFF.

Note on this clone: Within the sample, other DNA sequences also encode this same CDR3. This chain connects TRBV18 to TRBJ1-5; D is undetermined. The CDR3 has 14 residues. CDR1 and CDR2 from the germline V gene are KGHSH and LQKENI. V was pared by 2 bases and J by 5 bases, with 10 bases between. The CDR3: CASSPGDGDQPQHF. Here the CDR3 DNA reads TGTGCCAGCTCACCAGGGGATGGGGATCAGCCCCAGCATTTT.

This clone was seen a few times. V is TRBV7-2 and J is TRBJ2-5; 7 bases are shared with TRBD1. The CDR3 consists of 14 residues. Germline CDR1 reads SGHTA; CDR2 reads FQGNSA. With 5 bases clipped from V and 3 bases from J, the junction kept 6 bases outside the gene matches. The CDR3 DNA reads TGTGCCAGCAGCCTCTTCGGGACAGAAGAGACCCAGTACTTC. It specifies CASSLFGTEETQYF. The complete variable domain, with remaining parts taken from reference TRBV7-2 and TRBJ2-5, reads GAGVSQSPSNKVTEKGKDVELRCDPISGHTALYWYRQSLGQGLEFLIYFQGNSAPDKSGLPSDRFSAERTGGSVSTLTIQRTQQEDSAVYLCASSLFGTEETQYFGPGTRLLVL.

This chain connects TRBV9 to TRBJ2-2; a weak D match, TRBD2 (6 bases). The CDR3 has 15 amino acids. Germline-derived CDR1 and CDR2 are SGDLS and YYNGEE. Trimming cost V 0 bases and J 5 bases, with 11 bases left between them. The CDR3 nucleotides are TGTGCCAGCAGCGTAGCTAAGGCGGGAACCGGGGAGCTGTTTTTT. Translating gives CASSVAKAGTGELFF.

This clone was detected only a few times. This chain links TRBV4-2 with TRBJ2-3; possible D gene TRBD1, 6 bases. Germline CDR1 is LGHNA and CDR2 is YNFKEQ. The CDR3 is 17 amino acids. V lost 2 bases and J lost 2, with 17 bases in between. In nucleotides, the CDR3 is TGTGCCAGCAGCCAATACCCTTTAGGGGGTCTCACAGATACGCAGTATTTT. This gives the protein CASSQYPLGGLTDTQYF.

V gene TRBV19 combines with J gene TRBJ2-1; D may be TRBD2 (6 bases). This CDR3 is 21 amino acids long. Trimming left V 0 bases short and J 0 bases short, with 24 bases between. CDR1 and CDR2 (germline): LNHDA, SQIVND (reference sequence). The CDR3 sequence: CASSIEGLQPRAPSSYNEQFF. The DNA for the CDR3 is TGTGCCAGTAGTATAGAGGGACTCCAACCCAGGGCCCCTAGCTCCTACAATGAGCAGTTCTTC.

V usage is TRBV9 and J usage is TRBJ2-3, with 10 bases matching TRBD2. Germline loops: CDR1 SGDLS, CDR2 YYNGEE. Losses at the gene ends were 0 bases for V and 5 bases for J; bases not matched to a gene: 9. CDR3 length: 17 amino acids. Here the CDR3 reads CASSVAAAGGRKDTQYF. In DNA, the CDR3 is TGTGCCAGCAGCGTAGCCGCAGCGGGGGGGCGGAAAGATACGCAGTATTTT.

This clone was counted a few times. The gene calls are TRBV29-1 and TRBJ2-7; TRBD1 might be the D (5 bases). Germline V CDR1 and CDR2: SQVTM, ANQGSEA. The CDR3 is 10 amino acids. Trimming pared 4 bases from V and 11 bases from J, leaving 12 bases between. This CDR3 is CSVGEDKEYF. The CDR3 nucleotides are TGCAGCGTTGGAGAGGACAAAGAGTACTTC.

This clone came up a few times. The CDR3, as DNA: TGTGCCAGCATCTCCGTTGTGGGGGGGGCGGCCGAGCAGTACTTC. Encoded protein: CASISVVGGAAEQYF. The chain joins TRBV7-2 to TRBJ2-7; D possibly corresponds to TRBD2 (7 bases). Looked up from germline, CDR1 is SGHTA and CDR2 is FQGNSA. V dropped 7 bases and J dropped 6 bases, with 22 bases sitting between them. The CDR3 spans 15 residues. The entire variable domain, with the rest obtained from reference TRBV7-2 and TRBJ2-7, is as follows: GAGVSQSPSNKVTEKGKDVELRCDPISGHTALYWYRQSLGQGLEFLIYFQGNSAPDKSGLPSDRFSAERTGGSVSTLTIQRTQQEDSAVYLCASISVVGGAAEQYFGPGTRLTVT.

This chain connects TRBV10-2 to TRBJ2-1, with 10 bases aligning to TRBD2. V was clipped by 2 bases and J by 8 bases; unmatched bases: 9. The CDR3 runs to 16 residues. CDR1 is WSHSY, CDR2 SAAADI, per germline. The chain's CDR3 is CASSETTSGSRYEQFF. The DNA of the CDR3 is TGCGCCAGCAGTGAGACGACTAGCGGGTCTAGGTATGAGCAGTTCTTC.

This chain joins TRBV7-9 and TRBJ2-5; D gene ambiguous. Germline CDR1 SEHNR, CDR2 FQNEAQ (reference sequence). Trimming stripped 5 bases from V and 5 bases from J, with 3 bases between. CDR3 length: 10 residues. In DNA, the CDR3 is TGTGCCAGCAGCGTCGAGACCCAGTACTTC. This translates into CASSVETQYF.

The chain employs TRBV5-1 and TRBJ2-1, with 7 bases identical to TRBD1. The CDR3 totals 14 residues. Germline V gene data show CDR1 as SGHRS and CDR2 as YFSETQ. The trim removed 3 bases at V and 2 bases at J, leaving 2 bases unmatched. CDR3 residues: CASSSGQPYNEQFF. Written as DNA, the CDR3 is TGCGCCAGCAGCTCGGGACAGCCCTACAATGAGCAGTTCTTC.

This sequence joins TRBV28 and TRBJ1-6, with D possibly TRBD1 on 5 matching bases. V lost 5 bases, J lost 10 bases, and 21 bases lay in between. The CDR3 has 16 residues. The germline CDR1 and CDR2 sequences are MDHEN and SYDVKM. The CDR3 loop is CASSPQGGVRDSPLHF. CDR3 bases: TGTGCCAGCAGTCCCCAGGGAGGGGTCAGGGACTCACCCCTCCACTTT.

This chain uses TRBV30 with TRBJ2-1; 8 bases fit TRBD1. The germline V gene encodes CDR1 GTSNPN and CDR2 SVGIG (reference sequence). The CDR3 covers 18 residues. V trimming: 2 bases; J trimming: 0 bases; junction bases outside the gene matches: 12. CDR3 DNA sequence: TGTGCCTGGAGTTTAGCGATTAACAGGGGGAGCTCCTACAATGAGCAGTTCTTC. Its protein product is CAWSLAINRGSSYNEQFF. Drawing the rest from reference TRBV30 and TRBJ2-1, the complete variable domain is SQTIHQWPATLVQPVGSPLSLECTVEGTSNPNLYWYRQAAGRGLQLLFYSVGIGQISSEVPQNLSASRPQDRQFILSSKKLLLSDSGFYLCAWSLAINRGSSYNEQFFGPGTRLTVL.

This clone was picked up a small number of times. The chain joins TRBV2 to TRBJ2-3; D is unclear. The V and J ends lost 4 bases and 2 bases respectively, with 10 bases between them. The CDR3 sequence is 14 residues long. Per germline, CDR1 SNHLY and CDR2 FYNNEI. The CDR3 sequence: CASSGSLDTDTQYF. The DNA of the CDR3 is TGTGCCAGCAGTGGATCTTTAGACACAGATACGCAGTATTTT. Full variable domain (outside the CDR3, taken from reference TRBV2 and TRBJ2-3): EPEVTQTPSHQVTQMGQEVILRCVPISNHLYFYWYRQILGQKVEFLVSFYNNEISEKSEIFDDQFSVERPDGSNFTLKIRSTKLEDSAMYFCASSGSLDTDTQYFGPGTRLTVL.

This clone was counted a few times. The rearrangement joins TRBV2 to TRBJ1-2; 10 nucleotides match TRBD1. CDR1 and CDR2 from the germline V gene are SNHLY and FYNNEI. V shed 8 bases and J 8 bases; nucleotides not matched to a gene: 11. The CDR3 has 14 amino acids. The CDR3 coding sequence is TGTGCCAGCCTAAGGGACAGGGGCGTGAGCGGCTACACCTTC. Its translation is CASLRDRGVSGYTF.

The chain couples TRBV19 to TRBJ1-2; TRBD1 might be the D (5 bases). This CDR3 contains 13 residues. With 5 bases removed from V and 4 bases from J, the gap between germline ends came to 11 bases. The germline gives CDR1 LNHDA, CDR2 SQIVND (reference sequence). The CDR3 coding sequence is TGTGCCAGTAGTCATGGGGGGATCTATGGCTACACCTTC. This gives the protein CASSHGGIYGYTF.

The V call is TRBV10-3, the J call TRBJ2-1, with D tentatively TRBD2 (6 bases). The CDR3 sequence is 11 residues long. Germline assignment: CDR1 ENHRY and CDR2 SYGVKD. The V end lost 8 bases, the J end lost 8 bases, and 10 bases lay between the germline ends. The CDR3 bases are TGTGCCATCTCCGGGAGCGATGAGCAGTTCTTC. Translating gives CAISGSDEQFF.

The V call is TRBV28, the J call TRBJ1-2; TRBD1 is a possible D gene (5 bases). The germline CDR1 and CDR2 sequences are MDHEN and SYDVKM. Trimming stripped 1 base from V and 2 bases from J, with 5 bases between. The CDR3 length is 13 residues. In DNA form, the CDR3 reads TGTGCCAGCAGTTTATACAGGAACTATGGCTACACCTTC. Protein product: CASSLYRNYGYTF.

The table lists this clone with a few counts. This chain uses TRBV9 with TRBJ2-1; D is uncertain. Germline loops: CDR1 SGDLS, CDR2 YYNGEE. V was clipped by 4 bases and J by 0 bases, with 11 bases between them. The CDR3 runs to 15 residues. The chain's CDR3 is CASSPHSSSYNEQFF. The DNA of the CDR3 is TGTGCCAGCAGCCCCCACTCGAGCTCCTACAATGAGCAGTTCTTC.

This clone was seen just once. V gene TRBV9 combines with J gene TRBJ1-2, with D tentatively TRBD1 (6 bases). From germline, CDR1 is SGDLS and CDR2 YYNGEE. This CDR3 comprises 16 residues. Trimming took 4 bases from V and 4 from J, leaving 20 bases between them. The CDR3 here is CASSPPEGRGSYGYTF. Written as DNA, the CDR3 is TGTGCCAGCAGCCCCCCAGAGGGGAGGGGGAGCTATGGCTACACCTTC.

CDR3: CASSSEHSGETQYF. The CDR3 DNA is TGCGCCAGCAGTTCGGAACACTCAGGGGAGACCCAGTACTTC. This rearrangement joins TRBV5-1 to TRBJ2-5, with a weak D call TRBD1 (5 bases). Germline CDR1 SGHRS, CDR2 YFSETQ. V was cut by 5 bases and J by 5 bases, with 16 bases left in between. This CDR3 spans 14 amino acids.

The rearrangement joins TRBV6-6 to TRBJ1-5; possible D gene TRBD1, 5 bases. V lost 8 bases and J 7 bases, leaving 18 bases between the germline ends. Germline CDR1 and CDR2: MNHNY and SVGAGI (reference sequence). The CDR3 is 14 residues long. The CDR3 sequence: CASLPGAARQPQHF. The CDR3 bases are TGTGCCAGCCTCCCCGGGGCAGCACGACAGCCCCAGCATTTT.

The gene calls are TRBV29-1 and TRBJ2-7, with 8 bases identical to TRBD2. Unmatched junction bases numbered 11, after V lost 7 bases and J lost 6 bases. Germline V gives CDR1 SQVTM, CDR2 ANQGSEA. The CDR3 covers 13 residues. The CDR3, as DNA: TGCAGCGCTTACCCCAGCGGGAGCAGCGAGCAGTACTTC. Its translation: CSAYPSGSSEQYF.

This clone was detected only a few times. The DNA of the CDR3 is TGTGCCAGCAGCTTAGGACGAAAGAACACTGAAGCTTTCTTT. This encodes CASSLGRKNTEAFF. This chain connects TRBV11-2 to TRBJ1-1, with D unresolved. This CDR3 comprises 14 residues. Trimming pared 1 base from V and 1 base from J, leaving 7 bases between. Germline V CDR1 and CDR2: SGHAT, FQNNGV.

This clone was counted between two and nine times. The gene calls are TRBV5-6 and TRBJ1-5, with D perhaps matching TRBD1 (5 bases). CDR3 length: 14 amino acids. Germline loops: CDR1 SGHDT, CDR2 YYEEEE. V was trimmed by 6 bases and J by 6 bases, leaving 16 bases between them. CDR3 region: CASTSGTNGQPQHF. CDR3 DNA: TGTGCCAGCACATCCGGGACCAACGGTCAGCCCCAGCATTTT.

This clone was seen many times. The sample carries other DNA sequences with the same CDR3. CDR3 in amino acids: CASSLVGTDTQYF. CDR3 in DNA: TGTGCCAGCAGCTTGGTGGGGACAGATACGCAGTATTTT. V and J are TRBV7-9 and TRBJ2-3, with D unclear. The ends were cut back, 3 bases at V and 3 bases at J, with 7 bases in the middle. CDR1 is SEHNR and CDR2 is FQNEAQ in the germline V gene (reference sequence). The CDR3 runs to 13 residues.

The chain employs TRBV5-1 and TRBJ2-5; the match to TRBD2 covers 7 bases. With V trimmed by 5 bases and J by 1 base, 2 bases remained unmatched. The length of the CDR3 is 13 residues. The germline V gene has CDR1 SGHRS and CDR2 YFSETQ. The CDR3 sequence is CASRASGQETQYF. The CDR3 DNA sequence: TGCGCCAGCAGGGCTAGCGGCCAAGAGACCCAGTACTTC.

The rearrangement uses TRBV9 and TRBJ2-3; tentatively, D is TRBD2 (5 bases). The CDR3 extends over 13 amino acids. Germline CDR1 reads SGDLS; CDR2 reads YYNGEE. V was clipped by 0 bases and J by 6 bases, with 8 bases between them. The CDR3 is CASSVEGVDTQYF. CDR3 nucleotide sequence: TGTGCCAGCAGCGTAGAGGGAGTGGATACGCAGTATTTT.

This clone was seen more than once but under ten times. One end of the junction fails to match germline, which may point to a read error. This sequence joins TRBV25-1 and TRBJ2-3; D ambiguous. The CDR3 consists of 12 residues. CDR1 and CDR2 from the germline V gene are MGHDK and SYGVNS. The CDR3 DNA follows: TGTGCCAGCAGCGAAGCCGACGGCTCGCAAAATTTT. It codes for CASSEADGSQNF.